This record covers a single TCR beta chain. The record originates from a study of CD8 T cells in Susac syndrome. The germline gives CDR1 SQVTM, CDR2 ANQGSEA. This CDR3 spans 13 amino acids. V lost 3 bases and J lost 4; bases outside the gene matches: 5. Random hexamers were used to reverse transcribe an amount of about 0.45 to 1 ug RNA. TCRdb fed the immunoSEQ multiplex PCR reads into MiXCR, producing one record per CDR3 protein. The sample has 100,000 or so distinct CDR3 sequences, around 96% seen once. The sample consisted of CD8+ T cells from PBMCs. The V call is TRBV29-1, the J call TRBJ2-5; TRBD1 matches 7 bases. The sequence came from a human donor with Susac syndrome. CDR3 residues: CSVDQQGVETQYF. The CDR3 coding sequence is TGCAGCGTTGACCAGCAGGGGGTAGAGACCCAGTACTTC.